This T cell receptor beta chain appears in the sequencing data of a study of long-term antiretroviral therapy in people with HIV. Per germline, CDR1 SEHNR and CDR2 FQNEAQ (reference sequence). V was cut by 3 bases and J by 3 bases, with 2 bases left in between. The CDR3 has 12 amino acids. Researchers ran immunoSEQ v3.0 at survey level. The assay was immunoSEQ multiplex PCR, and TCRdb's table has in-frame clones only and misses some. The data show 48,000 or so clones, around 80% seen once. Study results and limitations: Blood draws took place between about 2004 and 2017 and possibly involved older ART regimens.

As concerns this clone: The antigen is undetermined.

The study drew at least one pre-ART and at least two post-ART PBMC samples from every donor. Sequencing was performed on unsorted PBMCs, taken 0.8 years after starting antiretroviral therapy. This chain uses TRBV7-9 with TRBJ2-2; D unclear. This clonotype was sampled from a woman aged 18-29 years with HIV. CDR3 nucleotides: TGTGCCAGCAGCTTCTACACCGGGGAGCTGTTTTTT. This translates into CASSFYTGELFF.